These 11 T cell receptor beta chains were all obtained from the same sample, sequenced in a study of CD4 T cells in relation to SARS-CoV-2 and coronaviruses. This table comes from immunoSEQ multiplex PCR, and its TCRdb copy is limited to in-frame clones, with some not included. The sample has about 56,000 clones; about 91% are singletons. Material: naive CD4+ T cells from PBMCs. Subset of the sample: naive CD4+ T cells isolated by negative enrichment. The source of these receptors is an adult with COVID-19.

This rearrangement joins TRBV28 to TRBJ2-7; TRBD1 matches at 7 bases. Germline V gene lookup returns CDR1 MDHEN and CDR2 SYDVKM. J lost 2 bases, V lost 6 bases, and 4 bases had no gene match. The CDR3 is 13 amino acids. CDR3 amino acids: CASRDGTAYEQYF. Here the CDR3 DNA reads TGTGCCAGCAGAGATGGGACAGCCTACGAGCAGTACTTC.

This clone came up a few times. This chain joins TRBV5-4 and TRBJ2-3; TRBD2 agrees at 13 bases. Germline values: CDR1 SGHNT, CDR2 YYREEE (reference sequence). The CDR3 length is 16 residues. The V and J ends lost 1 base and 4 bases, in that order; junction bases with no gene match: 3. Here the CDR3 reads CASSLTSGRGADTQYF. CDR3 sequence (DNA): TGTGCCAGCAGCTTGACTAGCGGGAGGGGGGCAGATACGCAGTATTTT.

The chain uses TRBV6-5 and TRBJ2-7; weak D call: TRBD1 (5 bases). The CDR3 runs 12 residues. The germline gives CDR1 MNHEY, CDR2 SVGAGI. Trimming removed 8 bases at V and 6 bases at J, with 14 bases between. CDR3 nucleotide sequence: TGTGCCAGCTCTAGGGGATCTGGCGAGCAGTACTTC. Protein: CASSRGSGEQYF.

The chain couples TRBV5-6 to TRBJ2-2; TRBD2 aligns across 10 bases. The CDR3 sequence is 16 residues long. The V and J ends lost 0 bases and 3 bases, in that order; junction bases with no gene match: 2. Germline V gives CDR1 SGHDT, CDR2 YYEEEE. The CDR3 here is CASSLASGSDTGELFF. CDR3 bases: TGTGCCAGCAGCTTGGCTAGCGGGAGTGACACCGGGGAGCTGTTTTTT.

This chain links TRBV5-1 with TRBJ1-1, with D perhaps matching TRBD1 (6 bases). Trimming stripped 4 bases from V and 1 base from J, with 11 bases between. Germline V gene sequence: CDR1 SGHRS, CDR2 YFSETQ. The CDR3 extends over 14 amino acids. The CDR3 is CASSIGQRNTEAFF. DNA for the CDR3: TGCGCCAGCAGCATAGGACAGCGGAACACTGAAGCTTTCTTT.

V usage is TRBV28 and J usage is TRBJ1-3, with a tentative D call TRBD1 (6 bases). From germline, CDR1 is MDHEN and CDR2 SYDVKM. The ends were cut back, 6 bases at V and 1 base at J, with 10 bases in the middle. This CDR3 spans 14 amino acids. The CDR3: CASRAGTSGNTIYF. Written as DNA, the CDR3 is TGTGCCAGCAGAGCCGGGACATCTGGAAACACCATATATTTT.

The chain has TRBV18 and TRBJ2-5; D is possibly TRBD2 (5 bases). This CDR3 comprises 13 residues. CDR1 is KGHSH and CDR2 is LQKENI in the germline V gene. The V gene lost 4 bases and the J gene lost 4 bases, with 10 bases spanning the gap. The CDR3 bases are TGTGCCAGCTCACTTGGAGGTGTAGAGACCCAGTACTTC. This translates into CASSLGGVETQYF.

The chain uses TRBV9 and TRBJ2-1; D might be TRBD1 (6 bases). The germline V and J ends were trimmed by 4 bases and 10 bases, with 21 bases remaining between them. CDR3 size: 15 residues. Germline assignment: CDR1 SGDLS and CDR2 YYNGEE. This CDR3 is CASSPRTDIVGEQFF. CDR3 DNA: TGTGCCAGCAGCCCCCGGACAGATATAGTCGGGGAGCAGTTCTTC. Filled out from reference TRBV9 and TRBJ2-1, the complete variable domain reads DSGVTQTPKHLITATGQRVTLRCSPRSGDLSVYWYQQSLDQGLQFLIQYYNGEERAKGNILERFSAQQFPDLHSELNLSSLELGDSALYFCASSPRTDIVGEQFFGPGTRLTVL.

This chain links TRBV29-1 with TRBJ1-2, with TRBD1 matching 7 bases. With 0 bases clipped from V and 3 bases from J, the junction kept 7 bases outside the gene matches. Germline assignment: CDR1 SQVTM and CDR2 ANQGSEA. The length of the CDR3 is 15 residues. The CDR3 sequence is CSVEDRTGIYYGYTF. CDR3 DNA sequence: TGCAGCGTTGAAGATCGGACAGGTATATACTATGGCTACACCTTC.

The chain uses TRBV7-8 and TRBJ1-5; TRBD1 might be the D (5 bases). Germline V gene sequence: CDR1 SGHVS, CDR2 FQNEAQ. The CDR3 contains 19 residues. Deletions cut 5 bases from V and 0 bases from J, with 23 bases between. CDR3 coding DNA: TGTGCCAGCAGCATCAACTACCCAGCTGGCGGACATAGCAATCAGCCCCAGCATTTT. Translated, it gives CASSINYPAGGHSNQPQHF.

The rearrangement links TRBV20-1 to TRBJ2-1; D not certain. V lost 5 bases to trimming and J lost 8 bases, with 7 bases between them. There are 10 residues in the CDR3. Germline V gene lookup returns CDR1 DFQATT and CDR2 SNEGSKA (reference sequence). CDR3 DNA: TGCAGTGCTCGGTGGGATGAGCAGTTCTTC. The encoded protein is CSARWDEQFF.